One T cell receptor (beta chain) is described in this entry. This CDR3 contains 13 residues. Germline V gives CDR1 SGHDN, CDR2 FVKESK. V lost 5 bases to trimming and J lost 12 bases, with 20 bases between them. In the authors' workflow: Reference gene primer amplification gave estimated nucleated cell counts. Sequenced by immunoSEQ multiplex PCR; TCRdb stores in-frame clones only, minus some. V, J and clone size reflect that table, while D and trimming were determined from the DNA. The sample contains about 440,000 clones, about 89% of which appear only once. The sample is drawn from a study of blood T cell repertoires in COVID-19. Whole-study context: PBMCs, B-cell-depleted T cells, or T cells provided the cDNA or gDNA that made up the material.

The TCR comes from a young woman with acute or convalescent COVID-19. The sequenced material came from peripheral blood. The chain links TRBV14 to TRBJ2-7; weak D call: TRBD2 (5 bases). CDR3 sequence: CASSYSGILPPYF. The DNA of the CDR3 is TGTGCCAGCAGCTACTCCGGGATACTACCCCCGTACTTC. Full variable domain (missing parts from reference TRBV14 and TRBJ2-7): EAGVTQFPSHSVIEKGQTVTLRCDPISGHDNLYWYRRVMGKEIKFLLHFVKESKQDESGMPNNRFLAERTGGTYSTLKVQPAELEDSGVYFCASSYSGILPPYFGPGTRLTVT.